Detailed here is one TCR beta chain. Which antigen it targets is not known. One base away there is no much larger clone; base qualities are not given. The data stem from a study of CD8 T cells in ankylosing spondylitis (dated by TCRdb to between 2016 and 2019). About the investigation overall: T cell receptor beta repertoires were profiled in healthy donors and ankylosing spondylitis patients so that disease-linked TCR variants could be found. The full study cohort was made up of about 24 ankylosing spondylitis patients and 108 healthy donors. Samples of peripheral blood were taken, and for ankylosing spondylitis patients, synovial fluid was collected as well. Summary of the overall study and its limitations: A CD8+ phenotype was shown by the disease-linked clones, which were found at relatively low frequencies in peripheral blood. Some motif variants were previously reported in synovial fluid and blood of reactive arthritis patients, suggesting common disease-initiation mechanisms. Blood from ankylosing spondylitis patients appeared to be characterized by a TCR beta motif made up of under ten highly homologous amino acid variants. The disease-linked clones were reported as significantly enriched in matched synovial fluid samples from ankylosing spondylitis patients.

TCRdb lists the instrument as Illumina HiSeq 2500. TCR beta libraries were prepared by quantitative 5'-RACE with molecular barcodes. As for the authors' bioinformatics: To identify disease-linked TCR variants, a new computational method was used, one built on a probabilistic model of VDJ rearrangement. Starting from the raw public reads, TCRdb applied fastp trimming at Q25, assembled clones with MiXCR and retained in-frame beta chains. Every distinct CDR3 protein forms one entry, paired with its most common genes and DNA. In this record, the V and J calls reflect TCRdb's handling and not the investigators' own analysis. Counted in this sample were hundreds of thousands of distinct CDR3 sequences; approximately 12% of them appeared once. Just over 0.5% of the sample is in the top ten clones. The CDR3 spans 14 residues, from the cysteine through the phenylalanine. Only the CDR3 region is kept as DNA, spanning 42 bases read in frame from base 1. V lost 2 bases and J lost 8 bases; the stretch between them is 13 bases long. CDR1 SGHKS and CDR2 YYEKEE are derived from the germline V gene (reference sequence).

The rearranged chain carries TRBV5-5 and TRBJ1-4; the D gene identity is not certain. The sequencing input was blood, either unsorted or a sorted T cell fraction (not recorded which). The TCR was taken from a male donor with ankylosing spondylitis. The CDR3 region reads CASSLGYQEEKLFF. Read as DNA, the sequence is TGTGCCAGCAGCTTAGGGTACCAGGAGGAAAAACTGTTTTTT.